These T cell receptor beta chains were read from a single sample in a study of control samples from healthy donors and cancer patients. The table came from immunoSEQ multiplex PCR; TCRdb's copy has only in-frame clones and leaves some out. The sample has some 200,000 clones; approximately 92% are singletons. Sequences were obtained from blood. The receptors originated from a man between 18 and 35 years old in good health. The CDR3 runs from the conserved cysteine through the conserved F or W. A D gene is named only where the DNA matches it firmly. Clone size, where shown, is once, few, many, or a class for clones that have expanded.

abundance	v_gene	d_gene	j_gene	CDR3nt	CDR3aa
NA	TRBV6-5	NA	TRBJ2-5	TGTGCCAGCAGTTACTCCAACTACCAAGAGACCCAGTACTTC	CASSYSNYQETQYF
NA	TRBV24-1	TRBD1	TRBJ1-2	TGTGCCACCTCCGCAGGGGGCAGCTATGGCTACACCTTC	CATSAGGSYGYTF
NA	TRBV19	NA	TRBJ1-4	TGTGCCAGTAGTATGTACGGTAATGAAAAACTGTTTTTT	CASSMYGNEKLFF
NA	TRBV18	NA	TRBJ2-7	TGTGCCAGCTCACCACGGGGGGGCCACGAGCAGTACTTC	CASSPRGGHEQYF
NA	TRBV24-1	NA	TRBJ2-7	TGTGCCACCAGTGATTTGATCGGTGAGCAGTACTTC	CATSDLIGEQYF
NA	TRBV5-5	NA	TRBJ2-7	TGTGCCAGCACCCTTGGAGGCAACTCCTACGAGCAGTACTTC	CASTLGGNSYEQYF
once	TRBV5-1	TRBD1	TRBJ1-1	TGCGCCAGCAGCCCGCTCGGACAGGGAGGATTGACTGAAGCTTTCTTT	CASSPLGQGGLTEAFF
NA	TRBV13	TRBD2	TRBJ2-2	TGTGCCAGCAGCTTATGGTCTTCGACTAGCGGATACACCGGGGAGCTGTTTTTT	CASSLWSSTSGYTGELFF
NA	TRBV7-3	TRBD2	TRBJ2-2	TGTGCCAGCAGCTTGGCTAGCGGGGGCACCGGGGAGCTGTTTTTT	CASSLASGGTGELFF
NA	TRBV11-2	NA	TRBJ2-7	TGTGCCAGCAGCACCTCAGTATCGGGTCACGAGCAGTACTTC	CASSTSVSGHEQYF